This TCR beta chain was sequenced during a study of blood T cell dynamics during melanoma immunotherapy. About the research overall: First-line therapy was either pembrolizumab or nivolumab with ipilimumab for metastatic melanoma.

Time point described: week 3, after first cycle of checkpoint inhibitor. Sampling occurred pretreatment (T0) and at week 3 (W3), after cycle one of checkpoint blockade. Patients with prior systemic cancer treatment, concomitant immunosuppressants, or other active malignancies were excluded. Sequencing used immunoSEQ multiplex PCR; TCRdb keeps in-frame clones, though not all of them. The sample lists some 12,000 clones, roughly 83% seen once, with less than 20% in the top ten. V shed 3 bases and J shed 9 bases, with 12 bases lying between them. Germline-derived CDR1 and CDR2 are SGHNT and YENEEA. CDR3 size: 14 residues.

Sequenced material: blood, taken from a patient treated with checkpoint blockade. The source of this sequence is a human donor with melanoma. This chain links TRBV11-3 with TRBJ1-6, with D possibly TRBD1 on 5 matching bases. As DNA, the CDR3 is TGTGCCAGCAGCTTGGGAGGGGACGGTTCACCCCTCCACTTT. Translated, it gives CASSLGGDGSPLHF.